This T cell receptor beta chain was observed in a study of T cell repertoires in cytomegalovirus infection. In the study overall: The authors relied on CMV epitopes, both recently identified HLA-C-restricted and well-studied HLA-B-restricted. Both CMV infection and a matching HLA type were indicated by public TCR beta signatures.

Study results and caveats: Identification of carriers of CMV plus the relevant HLA was achieved through cumulative public TCR beta family frequency. Predominance within the ex vivo response was attributable to HLA-C-restricted CMV-specific TCR beta clonotypes.

V was clipped by 4 bases and J by 0 bases; unmatched bases: 5. CDR1 is SGHRS and CDR2 is YFSETQ in the germline V gene. The CDR3 runs to 17 residues. A single record per CDR3 protein comes from TCRdb applying MiXCR to the reads. The sample shows around 310,000 distinct CDR3 sequences, 25% to 30% of them seen only once. Worth noting for this clonotype: Its specificity is not known.

The sequence was obtained from a human donor in good health (CMV status not recorded). Some clones in this sample may be carry-over from other donors' samples. This chain connects TRBV5-1 to TRBJ2-3; TRBD2 matches at 13 bases. Sequenced here: cultured PBMCs, sampled from culture after CMV antigen stimulation. The CDR3 nucleotides read TGCGCCAGCAGCACGGGGACTAGCGGGATTAGCACAGATACGCAGTATTTT. This translates into CASSTGTSGISTDTQYF.